This entry describes one T cell receptor beta chain. Antigen specificity is unknown. Assay: immunoSEQ multiplex PCR; the TCRdb copy retains only in-frame clones and omits some. The table has around 81,000 clones, around 74% seen once. Germline V gives CDR1 SGHRS, CDR2 YFSETQ. This CDR3 is built from 14 residues. V dropped 0 bases and J dropped 5 bases, with 11 bases sitting between them. Peptide-pool stimulation followed by sequencing identified expanded antigen-specific CD4+ clonotypes in the ViraFEST assay. Culture proceeded for about 11 days, and CD4+ T cells were then isolated. Subjects were given two BNT162b2 or mRNA-1273 vaccine doses. The sample comes from a study of vaccination effects on CD4 cells after COVID-19.

This sequence joins TRBV5-1 and TRBJ2-5; maybe TRBD1 (5 bases). This clonotype was obtained from a human donor who received a COVID-19 vaccine. This specimen was CD4+ T cells from PBMCs cultured with HCoV-OC43 spike peptides, taken after COVID-19 vaccination. The sample's subset: HCoV-OC43 spike overlapping peptide pool stimulation. The CDR3 is CASSLVPGPETQYF. The CDR3 DNA follows: TGCGCCAGCAGCTTGGTACCAGGGCCGGAGACCCAGTACTTC.